A single sample gave rise to the 27 T cell receptor beta chains below, sequenced in a study of blood T cell repertoires in COVID-19. Assay used: immunoSEQ multiplex PCR; TCRdb lists only in-frame clones, some missing. This sample has a few hundred thousand clones; about 86% occur once, and the top ten carry 3.5% to 4%. The specimen sequenced was PBMCs or T cells enriched from blood (not recorded which). The receptors here all came from a woman between 40 and 50 years old with acute COVID-19.

V is TRBV5-4 and J is TRBJ2-7; 14 positions agree with TRBD2. The CDR3 has 15 residues. The V segment lost 3 bases and the J segment 4 bases; nucleotides outside the gene matches: 3. Germline V gives CDR1 SGHNT, CDR2 YYREEE (reference sequence). This chain's CDR3 is CASSWGTSGSYEQYF. The CDR3 region has the DNA TGTGCCAGCAGCTGGGGGACTAGCGGGAGTTACGAGCAGTACTTC.

This clone was observed once. The rearrangement joins TRBV11-2 to TRBJ1-1; tentatively, D is TRBD1 (6 bases). This CDR3 has 15 residues. Germline lookup yields CDR1 SGHAT and CDR2 FQNNGV. V was pared by 6 bases and J by 4 bases, with 18 bases between. CDR3 in DNA: TGTGCCAGCAGAAACAGGGACCTTTATTCCACTGAAGCTTTCTTT. Translating gives CASRNRDLYSTEAFF.

The chain uses TRBV20-1 and TRBJ1-6; possibly TRBD1 for D (5 bases). CDR3 length: 13 residues. Between the trimmed V and J ends, which lost 3 bases and 8 bases, there was a span of 11 bases. Germline V gene sequence: CDR1 DFQATT, CDR2 SNEGSKA (reference sequence). The CDR3 DNA reads as TGCAGTGCTAGTTTGGGGGGGGATTCACCCCTCCACTTT. Translating gives CSASLGGDSPLHF.

The CDR3 is CASSQHLAGEGGTQYF. CDR3 coding DNA: TGTGCCAGCAGCCAACACCTAGCGGGAGAGGGCGGTACGCAGTATTTT. V usage is TRBV3-1 (or the pseudogene TRBV3-2) and J usage is TRBJ2-3, with 10 bases lining up with TRBD2. The CDR3 spans 16 residues. J lost 8 bases, V lost 2 bases, and 10 bases had no gene match. Germline V lookup: CDR1 LGHDT, CDR2 YNNKEL (reference sequence).

This sequence joins TRBV9 and TRBJ2-1, with D perhaps matching TRBD2 (6 bases). V lost 0 bases, J lost 0 bases, and 10 bases lay in between. Germline-derived CDR1 and CDR2 are SGDLS and YYNGEE. CDR3 length equals 16 residues. This CDR3 is CASSVGGTSSYNEQFF. DNA of the CDR3: TGTGCCAGCAGCGTAGGGGGGACTTCCTCCTACAATGAGCAGTTCTTC.

This clone showed up just a few times. The genes are TRBV10-2 and TRBJ2-3; D gene ambiguous. The CDR3 sequence is 13 residues long. V lost 2 bases, J lost 5 bases, and 8 bases lay in between. Per germline, CDR1 WSHSY and CDR2 SAAADI. Written as DNA, the CDR3 is TGCGCCAGCAGTGAGGCGACAATAGATACGCAGTATTTT. It specifies CASSEATIDTQYF.

The chain employs TRBV11-3 and TRBJ2-3, with 11 bases matching TRBD1. The CDR3 covers 17 residues. CDR1 and CDR2 from the germline V gene are SGHNT and YENEEA. The trim removed 5 bases at V and 0 bases at J, leaving 7 bases unmatched. CDR3 loop: CASSPGQGAISTDTQYF. Written as DNA, the CDR3 is TGTGCCAGCAGCCCAGGACAGGGGGCGATAAGCACAGATACGCAGTATTTT.

The chain is built from TRBV7-6 and TRBJ2-1; 10 nucleotides match TRBD2. V gave up 4 bases and J gave up 5 bases; unmatched junction bases: 14. Germline lookup yields CDR1 SGHVS and CDR2 FNYEAQ. CDR3 length: 18 amino acids. CDR3 loop: CASSSPLPLLAGHNEQFF. CDR3 sequence (DNA): TGTGCCAGCAGCTCTCCCCTCCCTCTACTAGCGGGGCACAATGAGCAGTTCTTC.

The genes are TRBV25-1 and TRBJ2-7, with D perhaps TRBD2 (6 bases). This CDR3 is built from 14 residues. The germline V gene encodes CDR1 MGHDK and CDR2 SYGVNS. V lost 5 bases, J lost 6 bases, and 17 bases lay in between. CDR3: CASSTEAGLIEQYF. Here the CDR3 DNA reads TGTGCCAGCAGTACCGAGGCGGGGCTAATCGAGCAGTACTTC.

The rearrangement uses TRBV10-2 and TRBJ1-2; 9 bases fit TRBD1. Germline V gene data show CDR1 as WSHSY and CDR2 as SAAADI. The trim removed 7 bases at V and 4 bases at J, leaving 4 bases unmatched. The CDR3 totals 13 residues. The CDR3 DNA is TGCGCCAGCACCCCGACAGGGGGCTATGGCTACACCTTC. Its protein is CASTPTGGYGYTF.

The rearrangement uses TRBV29-1 and TRBJ2-1, with 10 bases fitting TRBD2. The length of the CDR3 is 17 residues. V was clipped by 7 bases and J by 0 bases; unmatched bases: 12. The germline V gene has CDR1 SQVTM and CDR2 ANQGSEA. CDR3 protein: CSGNPRTSGSSYNEQFF. CDR3 nucleotides: TGCAGCGGGAACCCCCGGACTAGCGGCAGCTCCTACAATGAGCAGTTCTTC.

The chain couples TRBV5-1 to TRBJ2-1; D not resolved. Per the germline V gene, CDR1 is SGHRS and CDR2 is YFSETQ. Between the trimmed V and J ends, which lost 4 bases and 6 bases, there was a span of 11 bases. The CDR3 has 13 residues. CDR3 coding DNA: TGCGCCAGCAGCACCTCCCCCAGCAATGAGCAGTTCTTC. It translates to CASSTSPSNEQFF.

Regarding this clone: Within the sample, other DNA sequences also encode this same CDR3. In DNA form, the CDR3 reads TGTGCCAGCAGTCCCTCGGGGTCCGGCACAGATACGCAGTATTTT. It yields the protein CASSPSGSGTDTQYF. The gene calls are TRBV28 and TRBJ2-3; maybe TRBD2 (5 bases). Per the germline V gene, CDR1 is MDHEN and CDR2 is SYDVKM. CDR3 length: 15 amino acids. The ends were cut back, 5 bases at V and 1 base at J, with 13 bases in the middle.

The chain links TRBV15 to TRBJ2-1, with D perhaps matching TRBD1 (7 bases). V lost 1 base and J 15 bases, leaving 16 bases between the germline ends. CDR1 is LNHNV and CDR2 is YYDKDF in the germline V gene (reference sequence). The CDR3 consists of 13 residues. The CDR3 region has the DNA TGTGCCACCAGCAGAGGAGCAGGGCAGGGGGGGTTCTTC. This gives the protein CATSRGAGQGGFF.

The chain has TRBV15 and TRBJ1-2; D possibly corresponds to TRBD1 (5 bases). Per the germline V gene, CDR1 is LNHNV and CDR2 is YYDKDF (reference sequence). This CDR3 is built from 13 residues. V lost 0 bases, J lost 8 bases, and 10 bases lay in between. The CDR3 DNA reads as TGTGCCACCAGCAGAGACAGGGTTCGGGGCTACACCTTC. Protein sequence: CATSRDRVRGYTF.

This chain links TRBV7-9 with TRBJ2-5, with 13 bases that match TRBD2. Trimming took 5 bases from V and 5 from J; bases not matched to a gene: 5. The length of the CDR3 is 15 residues. Germline CDR1 is SEHNR and CDR2 is FQNEAQ (reference sequence). The CDR3 DNA sequence: TGTGCCAGCAGCAGGGGACTAGCGGGATCGGAGACCCAGTACTTC. Encoded protein: CASSRGLAGSETQYF.

The CDR3 is CSVANRQGGFYEQFF. The CDR3 bases are TGCAGCGTCGCCAATAGACAGGGTGGATTTTATGAGCAGTTCTTC. The rearrangement uses TRBV29-1 and TRBJ2-1; 7 bases align to TRBD1. This CDR3 has 15 amino acids. The trim removed 6 bases at V and 8 bases at J, leaving 16 bases unmatched. Germline assignment: CDR1 SQVTM and CDR2 ANQGSEA.

The chain has TRBV28 and TRBJ1-5; D possibly corresponds to TRBD1 (5 bases). Germline values: CDR1 MDHEN, CDR2 SYDVKM. Trimming took off 4 bases at V and 10 bases at J, with 20 bases between the two ends. The CDR3 totals 15 residues. CDR3 in DNA: TGTGCCAGCAGTTCCACCGTTTTACGACAGTTACCCCAGCATTTT. This gives the protein CASSSTVLRQLPQHF.

The V gene is TRBV7-2, the J gene TRBJ1-6, with 10 positions matching TRBD1. V dropped 5 bases and J dropped 14; count of bases not matched to a gene: 6. Germline V gene sequence: CDR1 SGHTA, CDR2 FQGNSA. This CDR3 is built from 13 residues. The CDR3 loop reads CASSEGQGFSLHF. CDR3 in DNA: TGTGCCAGCAGCGAGGGACAGGGGTTCTCCCTCCACTTT.

The chain is built from TRBV9 and TRBJ2-1; D may be TRBD2 (7 bases). CDR1 SGDLS and CDR2 YYNGEE come from the germline V gene. V shed 3 bases and J shed 9 bases, with 22 bases lying between them. The CDR3 length is 16 residues. CDR3 DNA sequence: TGTGCCAGCAGCGCAGGGGAGGGAGGGCGTTGGGGTGAGCAGTTCTTC. This gives the protein CASSAGEGGRWGEQFF.

The chain has TRBV28 and TRBJ2-7, with 7 bases that match TRBD2. This CDR3 contains 13 residues. The V gene's germline CDR1 is MDHEN and CDR2 SYDVKM. V lost 10 bases and J lost 1; bases outside the gene matches: 7. The CDR3 loop reads CAIKRDPSYEQYF. CDR3 DNA sequence: TGTGCCATCAAGCGGGACCCATCCTACGAGCAGTACTTC.

The chain joins TRBV11-2 to TRBJ1-4, with 8 bases fitting TRBD1. The CDR3 is made up of 13 amino acids. CDR1 is SGHAT and CDR2 is FQNNGV in the germline V gene. Unmatched junction bases numbered 2, after V lost 3 bases and J lost 8 bases. CDR3 residues: CASSFRDREKLFF. In DNA, the CDR3 is TGTGCCAGCAGCTTCCGGGACAGGGAAAAACTGTTTTTT.

The chain is built from TRBV28 and TRBJ2-7; D may be TRBD1 (6 bases). Trimming took off 8 bases at V and 2 bases at J, with 10 bases between the two ends. The germline CDR1 and CDR2 sequences are MDHEN and SYDVKM. This CDR3 is 12 amino acids long. The CDR3 here is CASVTGTYEQYF. In DNA form, the CDR3 reads TGTGCCAGCGTTACAGGGACCTACGAGCAGTACTTC.

This chain links TRBV11-2 with TRBJ2-1, with 11 nucleotides matching TRBD2. Germline CDR1 SGHAT, CDR2 FQNNGV. The CDR3 is 13 residues long. V trimming: 4 bases; J trimming: 14 bases; junction bases outside the gene matches: 7. DNA of the CDR3: TGTGCCAGCAGCTATGGACTAGCGGGTGAAGAGTTCTTC. It translates to CASSYGLAGEEFF.

J is TRBJ2-1 and V is TRBV15; 9 bases fit TRBD1. This CDR3 region has 15 residues. Germline V gene sequence: CDR1 LNHNV, CDR2 YYDKDF (reference sequence). V shed 0 bases, J shed 8 bases, and the junction held 5 bases outside the gene matches. This CDR3 reads CATSRETGGSHEQFF. DNA for the CDR3: TGTGCCACCAGCAGAGAGACAGGGGGGAGCCATGAGCAGTTCTTC.

The chain is built from TRBV3-1 (or the pseudogene TRBV3-2) and TRBJ1-6, with D tentatively TRBD1 (5 bases). The CDR3 contains 18 residues. V was trimmed by 4 bases and J by 0 bases, leaving 16 bases between them. CDR1 is LGHDT, CDR2 YNNKEL, per germline (reference sequence). CDR3: CASSRSVGGSSYNSPLHF. The CDR3, as DNA: TGTGCCAGCAGCCGCTCGGTTGGGGGGAGCTCCTATAATTCACCCCTCCACTTT.

As concerns this clone: Mismatch with germline at one junction end may stem from a read error. The chain uses TRBV7-9 and TRBJ2-1; D may be TRBD2 (5 bases). This CDR3 is built from 16 residues. Germline values: CDR1 SEHNR, CDR2 FQNEAQ (reference sequence). CDR3: CASNLAMVSVYNEQFF. CDR3 sequence (DNA): TGTGCCAGCAACTTAGCGATGGTATCGGTCTACAATGAGCAGTTCTTC.